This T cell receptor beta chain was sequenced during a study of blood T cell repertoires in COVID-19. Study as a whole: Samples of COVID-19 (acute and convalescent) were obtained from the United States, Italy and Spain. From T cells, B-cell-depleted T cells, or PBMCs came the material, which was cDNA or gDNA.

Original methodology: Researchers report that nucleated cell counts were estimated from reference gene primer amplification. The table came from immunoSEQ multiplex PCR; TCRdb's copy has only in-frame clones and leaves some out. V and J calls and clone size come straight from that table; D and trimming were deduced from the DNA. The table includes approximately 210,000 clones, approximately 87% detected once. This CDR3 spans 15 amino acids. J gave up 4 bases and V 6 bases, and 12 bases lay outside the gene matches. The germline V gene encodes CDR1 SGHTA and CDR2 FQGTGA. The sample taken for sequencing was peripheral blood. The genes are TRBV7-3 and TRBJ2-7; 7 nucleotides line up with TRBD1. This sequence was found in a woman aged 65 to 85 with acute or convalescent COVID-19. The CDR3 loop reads CASSFDRAPVYEQYF. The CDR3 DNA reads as TGTGCCAGCAGTTTCGACAGGGCGCCCGTATACGAGCAGTACTTC.